Listed here are 26 T cell receptor beta chains from one sample, sequenced in a study of tissue T cells after allogeneic stem cell transplantation (dated by TCRdb to the early 2020s). This sample's time point label indicates: mouse harvest day 7 after allogeneic transplant. Mouse grafts consisting of 10^7 T-cell-depleted bone marrow cells combined with 10^6 splenic CD5+ T cells were administered by tail vein injection. The library was made by the immunoSEQ multiplex PCR assay. Sourced from immuneACCESS, this table was stored by TCRdb with only in-frame sequences that have V and J called. A share of the clones is absent; for the studies checked, an unresolved V gene accounts for under half, and the remainder has no known explanation. This sample holds about 8,300 clones; about 45% were observed only once. The top ten clones comprise 7% to 8.5% of the sample. The sequenced sample consisted of gut tissue. These receptors were taken from a female BALB/c mouse given C57BL/6 T cells with graft-versus-host disease after an allogeneic hematopoietic cell transplant.

A note on this clone: Here the gene names and germline are mouse. The missing CDR3 end, 1 residue past where the read stops, is filled in from the germline J gene. The V gene is TRBV26, the J gene TRBJ2-5; 11 bases fit TRBD2. Germline V lookup: CDR1 KGHPV, CDR2 FQNQEV (reference sequence). V was pared by 6 bases and J by 3 bases, with 2 bases of the junction left unmatched. This CDR3 has 14 residues. Partial CDR3 DNA: TGTGCCAGCAGCTGGGACTGGGGGCAAGACACCCAGTAC. This gives the protein CASSWDWGQDTQY. The full CDR3 protein reads CASSWDWGQDTQYF.

Only a few counts were recorded for this clone. Gene names and germline match the mouse. Read coverage stops 1 residue before the CDR3 terminus; the germline J gene supplies the remainder. The chain joins TRBV3 to TRBJ2-1; TRBD2 matches 10 bases. CDR1 SNHLY and CDR2 FYNGKV come from the germline V gene (reference sequence). CDR3 length: 15 residues. With V trimmed by 5 bases and J by 3 bases, 4 bases remained unmatched. CDR3 bases read: TGTGCCAGCAGCCTCGGACTGGGGGTCTATGCTGAGCAGTTC. This sequence encodes CASSLGLGVYAEQF. The CDR3 in its entirety is CASSLGLGVYAEQFF.

Concerning this clone: Gene names are the mouse ones. The sequenced fragment ends 1 residue before the CDR3 boundary, so the rest is inferred from the germline J gene. The chain links TRBV12-2 to TRBJ1-1; D is perhaps TRBD1 (5 bases). Germline V lookup: CDR1 SGHLS, CDR2 HYDKME. Trimming pared 0 bases from V and 4 bases from J, leaving 5 bases between. The CDR3 extends over 12 amino acids. CDR3: CASSLRGTEVFF. CDR3 DNA, as far as it was read: TGTGCCAGCTCTCTCAGGGGCACAGAAGTCTTC.

This clone is labeled as medium-sized. Genes here carry mouse names. The sequenced fragment ends 1 residue before the CDR3 boundary, so the rest is inferred from the germline J gene. The genes are TRBV26 and TRBJ1-4; 9 bases line up with TRBD1. CDR3 size: 14 residues. The germline gives CDR1 KGHPV, CDR2 FQNQEV (reference sequence). With V trimmed by 4 bases and J by 6 bases, 3 bases remained unmatched. The DNA read from the CDR3 is TGTGCCAGCAGTCAAGGACAGGGGCACGAAAGATTATTT. Translated: CASSQGQGHERLF. The entire CDR3 reads CASSQGQGHERLFF.

A note on this clone: Gene names refer to mouse genes. The sequence runs out 1 residue before the end of the CDR3; the remainder is reconstructed from the germline J gene. This sequence joins TRBV16 and TRBJ1-1; D possibly corresponds to TRBD1 (5 bases). The germline V and J ends were trimmed by 1 base and 4 bases, with 7 bases remaining between them. The CDR3 sequence is 13 residues long. Germline-derived CDR1 and CDR2 are SGHSA and FRNQAP. Incomplete CDR3 DNA: TGTGCAAGCAGCTTAGCTGGGGGCACAGAAGTCTTC. Protein product: CASSLAGGTEVF. The full CDR3 protein reads CASSLAGGTEVFF.

Comment on this clone: Gene names follow the mouse nomenclature. The DNA ends 1 residue before the CDR3 does, and the rest of the CDR3 is filled in from the germline J gene. The rearrangement links TRBV3 to TRBJ2-3; D gene ambiguous. Germline V gene sequence: CDR1 SNHLY, CDR2 FYNGKV (reference sequence). Trimming shortened V by 2 bases and J by 0 bases, and 6 bases separated the two germline ends. There are 14 residues in the CDR3. The CDR3 region is CASSLYGSAETLYF. The part of the CDR3 DNA that was read is TGTGCCAGCAGCTTATATGGAAGTGCAGAAACGCTGTAT.

As regards this clone: Gene names denote mouse genes. The read terminates 1 residue ahead of where the CDR3 ends, so the germline J gene completes it. The chain is built from TRBV19 and TRBJ2-7, with TRBD2 matching 7 bases. Germline V CDR1 and CDR2: FNHDT, SITEND (reference sequence). V shed 4 bases, J shed 7 bases, and the junction held 2 bases outside the gene matches. The CDR3 totals 11 residues. Partial CDR3 DNA: TGTGCCAGCAGTCCGGGGGGGGAACAGTAC. Protein product: CASSPGGEQY. The full CDR3 is CASSPGGEQYF.

As for this clone: Here the gene names and germline are mouse. The CDR3 end falls 1 residue outside the read, so it is completed with the germline J gene. The rearrangement links TRBV26 to TRBJ1-1, with TRBD1 matching over 8 bases. The germline V gene has CDR1 KGHPV and CDR2 FQNQEV (reference sequence). The CDR3 is made up of 14 amino acids. Germline trimming cut 2 bases from V and 4 bases from J; bases unmatched to any gene: 3. CDR3 bases read: TGTGCCAGCAGTCTGACAGGGGGGGTCACAGAAGTCTTC. Protein product: CASSLTGGVTEVF. The entire CDR3 reads CASSLTGGVTEVFF. The whole variable domain, remainder taken from reference TRBV26 and TRBJ1-1, is NSKVIQTPRYLVKGQGQKAKMRCIPEKGHPVVFWYQQNKNNEFKFLINFQNQEVLQQIDMTEKRFSAECPSNSPCSLEIQSSEAGDSALYLCASSLTGGVTEVFFGKGTRLTVV.

Note on this clone: Germline and genes here are mouse. The CDR3 goes on 1 residue after the read ends, and that part is filled in from the germline J gene. This sequence joins TRBV16 and TRBJ2-2; D is ambiguous. V was clipped by 5 bases and J by 0 bases, with 10 bases between them. The germline V gene encodes CDR1 SGHSA and CDR2 FRNQAP. The CDR3 length is 15 residues. Incomplete CDR3 DNA: TGTGCAAGCAGCCCCCGGGAAGCAAACACCGGGCAGCTCTAC. Amino acids: CASSPREANTGQLY. The complete CDR3 sequence is CASSPREANTGQLYF.

About this clone itself: Gene names refer to mouse genes. The CDR3 is cut off 1 residue early in the read; its end comes from the germline J gene. V usage is TRBV26 and J usage is TRBJ2-1; 10 bases align to TRBD2. Germline values: CDR1 KGHPV, CDR2 FQNQEV (reference sequence). The CDR3 length is 15 residues. V trimming: 0 bases; J trimming: 4 bases; junction bases outside the gene matches: 0. The CDR3 DNA, read in part, is TGTGCCAGCAGTCTGTCGACTGGGGGGTATGCTGAGCAGTTC. Translation: CASSLSTGGYAEQF. In full, the CDR3 is CASSLSTGGYAEQFF.

Notes on this clone: Genes here carry mouse names. The observed sequence ends 1 residue before the CDR3 terminus, with the missing tail filled in from the germline J gene. V gene TRBV26 combines with J gene TRBJ2-3, with TRBD1 as a possible D gene (6 bases). CDR3 length: 13 amino acids. Germline assignment: CDR1 KGHPV and CDR2 FQNQEV (reference sequence). Trimming removed 5 bases from V and 3 bases from J, with 9 bases in between. The covered CDR3 bases are TGTGCCAGCAGTAAGGGACAAGCAGAAACGCTGTAT. Protein: CASSKGQAETLY. Given in full, the CDR3 is CASSKGQAETLYF.

Remarks on this clone: Here the gene names and germline are mouse. The read finishes 1 residue shy of the CDR3 end, and the germline J gene is used to complete it. The chain is built from TRBV14 and TRBJ1-1, with D maybe TRBD1 (6 bases). Deletions cut 6 bases from V and 0 bases from J, with 9 bases between. Germline loops: CDR1 SGHDT, CDR2 FRDEAV. This CDR3 is built from 13 residues. The CDR3 spells CASTGQTNTEVFF. CDR3 DNA (partial): TGTGCCAGCACGGGACAAACAAACACAGAAGTCTTC.

On this clone: Mouse germline and gene names are used. The read finishes 1 residue shy of the CDR3 end, and the germline J gene is used to complete it. The gene calls are TRBV4 and TRBJ2-3; 9 nucleotides match TRBD1. Trimming at V came to 4 bases and at J to 3 bases, leaving 5 bases not matched to a gene. Germline loops: CDR1 LGHDT, CDR2 YNNKQL (reference sequence). The CDR3 is 15 residues long. CDR3 DNA (partial): TGTGCCAGCAGCTCCGGGACAGGGAGGGCAGAAACGCTGTAT. Protein: CASSSGTGRAETLY. The whole CDR3 protein reads CASSSGTGRAETLYF.

As to this clone: Each gene name is a mouse one. The observed sequence ends 1 residue before the CDR3 terminus, with the missing tail filled in from the germline J gene. This sequence joins TRBV14 and TRBJ2-7, with 13 bases fitting TRBD2. With 5 bases clipped from V and 4 bases from J, the junction kept 3 bases outside the gene matches. In germline, CDR1 is SGHDT, CDR2 FRDEAV. This CDR3 is 14 amino acids long. This chain's CDR3 is CASSPGLGGYEQYF. The DNA read from the CDR3 is TGTGCCAGCAGCCCGGGACTGGGGGGGTATGAACAGTAC.

A note on this clone: Genes and germline are mouse. The read is 1 residue too short to cover the CDR3 end, so that end is filled in from the germline J gene. V usage is TRBV2 and J usage is TRBJ2-3; TRBD2 aligns across 12 bases. This CDR3 spans 16 amino acids. After removal of 3 bases from V and 5 bases from J, the junction contained 6 bases not matched to a gene. CDR1 LGHNA and CDR2 YSYQKL come from the germline V gene. The sequenced CDR3 bases are TGTGCCAGCAGCCAGGGGACTGGGGGGAAGGGAGAAACGCTGTAT. Translated: CASSQGTGGKGETLY. The full CDR3 protein is CASSQGTGGKGETLYF.

As concerns this clone: Gene names are the mouse ones. The read terminates 1 residue before the CDR3 end, so the remaining end is supplied by the germline J gene. The chain employs TRBV26 and TRBJ1-1; weak D call: TRBD1 (5 bases). The CDR3 loop spans 14 amino acids. Germline V gives CDR1 KGHPV, CDR2 FQNQEV (reference sequence). The V gene lost 3 bases and the J gene lost 0 bases, with 8 bases spanning the gap. The part of the CDR3 DNA that was read is TGTGCCAGCAGTCTAGACAGATCAAACACAGAAGTCTTC. This sequence encodes CASSLDRSNTEVF. The whole CDR3 is CASSLDRSNTEVFF.

About this clone: The gene names here belong to mouse. The read falls 1 residue short of the CDR3 end, and the missing part is taken from the germline J gene. The chain combines TRBV15 with TRBJ2-3; 7 bases match TRBD1. Trimming took 5 bases from V and 0 from J; bases not matched to a gene: 5. The CDR3 length is 15 residues. The germline CDR1 and CDR2 sequences are SGHND and FRSKSL. The CDR3 protein is CASSPDRASAETLYF. The sequenced CDR3 bases are TGTGCCAGCAGTCCCGACAGGGCTAGTGCAGAAACGCTGTAT.

On this clone: Each gene name is a mouse one. Read data end 1 residue before the CDR3 end; the end is taken from the germline J gene. The chain joins TRBV5 to TRBJ2-3, with D unresolved. Germline CDR1 LGHNA, CDR2 YNLKQL (reference sequence). The CDR3 spans 16 residues. V lost 0 bases and J lost 0, with 10 bases in between. CDR3 sequence reads: CASSQEGKTSAETLYF. The covered CDR3 bases are TGTGCCAGCAGCCAAGAAGGCAAGACTAGTGCAGAAACGCTGTAT.

Notes on this clone: Each gene name is a mouse one. The observed sequence ends 1 residue before the CDR3 terminus, with the missing tail filled in from the germline J gene. V gene TRBV13-2 combines with J gene TRBJ1-4; D remains unclear. From germline, CDR1 is NNHNN and CDR2 SYGAGS (reference sequence). Trimming cost V 3 bases and J 5 bases, with 8 bases left between them. The CDR3 totals 13 residues. Incomplete CDR3 DNA: TGTGCCAGCGGTGGAAGCGCAAACGAAAGATTATTT. Protein: CASGGSANERLF. In full, the CDR3 is CASGGSANERLFF.

Concerning this clone itself: Mouse gene names apply. The read finishes 1 residue shy of the CDR3 end, and the germline J gene is used to complete it. The chain is built from TRBV26 and TRBJ2-5; tentative D call: TRBD1 (5 bases). The CDR3 is 14 amino acids. The V and J ends lost 6 bases and 0 bases respectively, with 10 bases between them. The germline V gene encodes CDR1 KGHPV and CDR2 FQNQEV (reference sequence). This CDR3 reads CASSPRQNQDTQYF. The sequenced CDR3 bases are TGTGCCAGCAGCCCTCGACAGAACCAAGACACCCAGTAC.

In regard to this clone: All gene names here are mouse names. The sequence runs out 1 residue before the end of the CDR3; the remainder is reconstructed from the germline J gene. The genes are TRBV13-1 and TRBJ2-7; 8 bases are a match to TRBD2. The ends lost 2 bases at V and 2 bases at J; junction bases unmatched: 6. This CDR3 contains 15 residues. The germline CDR1 and CDR2 sequences are NSHNY and SYGAGN. The CDR3 is CASSEDWGGAYEQYF. CDR3 DNA, as far as it was read: TGTGCCAGCAGTGAAGACTGGGGAGGGGCCTATGAACAGTAC.

In its sample, this clone was seen a few times. Gene names are mouse gene names. The CDR3 reads CASSLRISQNTLYF. The covered CDR3 bases are TGTGCCAGCAGTCTCCGAATTAGTCAAAACACCTTGTAC. The chain recombines TRBV26 with TRBJ2-4; D gene unclear. The read ends 1 residue early relative to the CDR3; the germline J gene fills the gap. Germline loops: CDR1 KGHPV, CDR2 FQNQEV (reference sequence). V was shortened by 3 bases and J by 0 bases, with 7 bases between the two germline ends. There are 14 residues in the CDR3.

This clone was seen only a few times. Germline and genes here are mouse. The sequenced fragment ends 1 residue before the CDR3 boundary, so the rest is inferred from the germline J gene. This rearrangement joins TRBV5 to TRBJ2-7; 8 bases are a match to TRBD2. Trimming removed 0 bases from V and 0 bases from J; junction bases left unmatched: 1. The V gene's germline CDR1 is LGHNA and CDR2 YNLKQL (reference sequence). CDR3 length: 15 amino acids. The CDR3 region is CASSQDLGGSYEQYF. CDR3 DNA (partial): TGTGCCAGCAGCCAAGATCTGGGGGGCTCCTATGAACAGTAC.

By proportion, this clone is medium-sized (0.01 to 0.1%). Each gene name is a mouse one. Sequencing ends 1 residue short of the CDR3 end; the germline J gene provides the rest. This chain links TRBV26 with TRBJ1-3, with D uncertain. The CDR3 runs to 14 residues. Germline V gives CDR1 KGHPV, CDR2 FQNQEV (reference sequence). V gave up 2 bases and J gave up 0 bases, with 5 bases separating them. CDR3 sequence: CASSLADSGNTLYF. Incomplete CDR3 DNA: TGTGCCAGCAGTCTGGCGGATTCTGGAAATACGCTCTAT. Combining the CDR3 with reference TRBV26 and TRBJ1-3 gives the whole variable domain NSKVIQTPRYLVKGQGQKAKMRCIPEKGHPVVFWYQQNKNNEFKFLINFQNQEVLQQIDMTEKRFSAECPSNSPCSLEIQSSEAGDSALYLCASSLADSGNTLYFGEGSRLIVV.

This clone was recorded a few times. The genes are named according to mouse. The read comes to an end 1 residue before the CDR3 does, leaving the germline J gene to fill in the end. The V call is TRBV23, the J call TRBJ1-4; whether TRBD1, the table's D call, matches the DNA was not checked. CDR3 length: 14 amino acids. Germline CDR1 and CDR2: KGHTA and FQNQQP. The CDR3 bases that were read are TGCTCCAGCAGTCAAGAGGGTTCCAACGAAAGATTATTT. Translating it yields CSSSQEGSNERLF. In full, the CDR3 is CSSSQEGSNERLFF.

Points on this clone: Gene names are the mouse ones. The read finishes 1 residue shy of the CDR3 end, and the germline J gene is used to complete it. This chain uses TRBV12-2 with TRBJ1-3; D is uncertain. Germline-derived CDR1 and CDR2 are SGHLS and HYDKME. Trimming pared 0 bases from V and 0 bases from J, leaving 5 bases between. The CDR3 is made up of 14 amino acids. This CDR3 is CASSLEGSGNTLYF. The CDR3 bases that were read are TGTGCCAGCTCTCTCGAGGGTTCTGGAAATACGCTCTAT.